This T cell receptor beta chain is drawn from a study of shared clonotypes between healthy human individuals (dated by TCRdb to 2020 to 2021). Regarding the complete study: Three men and two women, aged 18 to 49 years, made up the cohort. To increase sequencing depth and limit assay-specific biases, TCR repertoire library preparation and sequencing were carried out by different laboratories using diverse techniques. Each donor's leukapheresis produced roughly between about 0.9 and 9.5 billion PBMCs. For each donor, three plates each were used for CD4 naive and CD4 memory, two plates were used for CD8 naive, and one plate was used for CD8 memory. The study deeply sequenced blood TCR repertoires of about 5 healthy adults to estimate repertoire size and the extent of clonotype sharing between individuals.

Of note for this clone: There is no known antigen for this receptor. No base quality information exists; no much larger clone differs at one position.

Using the deep immunoSEQ assay, TCR CDR3 regions were amplified from genomic DNA by multiplex PCR. Extracted genomic DNA from each cell subset was spread evenly across all wells of several immunoSEQ 96-well plates, with each plate serving as a replicate. For sorted subsets, about 200 ng genomic DNA, equal to 25,000 to 35,000 T cell genomes, was loaded into each replicate PCR. Purified libraries were quantified with a Qubit 3.0 fluorometer, sized on a Bioanalyzer 2100, and re-quantified with the KAPA Library Quantification kit. A separate single-read 150-cycle Illumina NextSeq 550 flow cell was used to sequence each immunoSEQ 96-well plate. The authors processed their data as follows. Because only junctional sequences without quality scores were contained in the immunoSEQ output, filtering matching that applied to full-length reads could not be performed. Sequences were annotated with PyIR, a Python wrapper for IgBLAST v1.9, and V/J genes and CDR3 were assigned using IMGT germline references. Reads with weak V/J assignments (E-value above 1e-6), missing CDR3, stop codons, out-of-frame junctions, or ambiguous translated residues were removed. V3J clonotypes were defined as sequences sharing an identical inferred V gene, J gene, and CDR3 amino acid sequence. Percentage overlap between repertoires was calculated by dividing the number of shared unique clonotypes by the size of the smaller repertoire. Repertoire richness was assessed with RTK rarefaction, the Chao1 estimator, and Recon v2.1 estimates of unobserved clonotypes. Generation probabilities were computed with OLGA for all TCRbeta clonotypes obtained by the gDNA method from four donors. TCRdb mirrors the immuneACCESS table, restricted to in-frame sequences. Some clones are absent from its copies; in checked studies, under half trace to an unresolved V gene, and the reason for the others is unknown. V and J calls and clone size come straight from that table; D and trimming were deduced from the DNA. Within this sample are 2 million to 2.5 million clones, with roughly 94% of them counted one time only. Together, the top ten hold roughly 0.13% of the sample.

Study-wide findings and limitations: Larger estimated clonotype richness was generally found for naive subsets than for memory subsets. Pairwise subsampling led to the expectation that sequencing depth would affect the degree of clonotype sharing among donors. Sharing across a handful of donors was observed for 4.5% to 6.5% of naive CD4, over 3% of naive CD8, about 2.5% of memory CD4, and roughly 0.43% of memory CD8 clonotypes. Incomplete sequencing was indicated by rarefaction of sorted-subset datasets, despite the large sequencing depth. Sampling was restricted to blood, and TCR repertoires in tissues likely differ from the TCR repertoires found in blood. The genetic and exposure-history diversity represented was limited by the small number of donors. Compared with non-shared clonotypes, clonotypes shared by all four sorted-subset donors had higher generation probabilities.

The donors were healthy, HIV-negative adults who had no recently reported acute infections or vaccinations. All donors were Caucasian adults living in Nashville, Tennessee, USA. CD4+ T cells were enriched by magnetic negative selection; naive cells were then positively selected on CD45RA, and the negative fraction formed the memory subset. Blood was obtained by leukapheresis, after which PBMCs were separated by Ficoll-Histopaque density gradient centrifugation and cryopreserved in liquid nitrogen vapor phase. Purity and quantity of every magnetically sorted T cell population were checked by analytical flow cytometry. Each sorted fraction had its genomic DNA isolated and then quantified by UV absorbance on a Nanodrop 2000c. This receptor was taken from a man younger than 30 in good health. Sequenced input: naive CD4+ T cells sorted from blood. Read against the paper, the sample's cell subset or site label means: CD45RA+ positively selected.

Here the CDR3 is given as CASSHGQGHEPQHF. The DNA sequence reads TGTGCCAGCAGCCATGGACAGGGTCACGAGCCCCAGCATTTT. This chain is built from TRBV7-2 and TRBJ1-5; 8 central bases correspond to TRBD1. Including the terminal cysteine and phenylalanine, the CDR3 comprises 14 residues. The DNA shown is the 42-base CDR3, in frame from base 1. V ends up 5 bases short and J 8 bases short, with an unmatched junction base count of 8. CDR1 and CDR2, looked up from the germline V gene, are SGHTA and FQGNSA. Full variable domain (CDR3 extended with the reference TRBV7-2 and TRBJ1-5 proteins): GAGVSQSPSNKVTEKGKDVELRCDPISGHTALYWYRQSLGQGLEFLIYFQGNSAPDKSGLPSDRFSAERTGGSVSTLTIQRTQQEDSAVYLCASSHGQGHEPQHFGDGTRLSIL.